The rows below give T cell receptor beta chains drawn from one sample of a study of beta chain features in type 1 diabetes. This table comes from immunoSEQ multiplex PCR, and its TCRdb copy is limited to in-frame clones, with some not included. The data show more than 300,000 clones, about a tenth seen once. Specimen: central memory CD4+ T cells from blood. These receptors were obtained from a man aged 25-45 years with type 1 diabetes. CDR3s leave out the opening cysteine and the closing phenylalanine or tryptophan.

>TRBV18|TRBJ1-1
ASSSDSRIAF
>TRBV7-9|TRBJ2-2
ASSPLLGYDGELF
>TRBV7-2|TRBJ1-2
ASSSGAGGYGYT
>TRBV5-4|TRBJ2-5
ASSLRAETQY
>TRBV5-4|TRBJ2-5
ASSLQLAGEETQY
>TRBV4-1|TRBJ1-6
ASSQDSDRGGNSPLH
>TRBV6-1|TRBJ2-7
ASRRGQGSSYEQY
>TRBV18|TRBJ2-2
ASSPILAENTGELF
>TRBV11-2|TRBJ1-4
ASSYQGATEKLF
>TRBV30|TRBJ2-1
ASKRGFFYNEQF
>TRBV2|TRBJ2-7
ASSEGGQGFEQY
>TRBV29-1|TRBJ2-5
SHSRGLEETQY
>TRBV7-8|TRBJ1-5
ASTPFADQPQH
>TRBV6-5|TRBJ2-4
ASSSGQGLRDIQY
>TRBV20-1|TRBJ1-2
SARQGGGYT
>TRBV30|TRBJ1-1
AWSVGMNTEAF
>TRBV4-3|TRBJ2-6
ASSRKAVTGSGANVLT
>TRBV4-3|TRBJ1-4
ASSQDAAPGTNEKLF
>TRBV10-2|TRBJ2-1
ASSESPAGNEQF
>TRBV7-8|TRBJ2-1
ASSLEQGRINEQF
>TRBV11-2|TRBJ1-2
ASRANRQGFNYGYT
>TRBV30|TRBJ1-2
AWKTGAGYT
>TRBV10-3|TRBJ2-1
AISATSGGNEQF
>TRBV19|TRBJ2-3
ASSRLAGGRTDTQY
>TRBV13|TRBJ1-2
ASSERRRDYGYT
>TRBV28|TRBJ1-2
ASSFGGSRGYT
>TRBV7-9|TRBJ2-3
ASSRGADTQY
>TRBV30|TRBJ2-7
AWSRMSHEQY
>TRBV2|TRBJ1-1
ASSGDTPWDTEAF
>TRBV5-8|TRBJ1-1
ASSSGFGTNTEAF
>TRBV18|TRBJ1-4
ASSTTGASTNEKLF
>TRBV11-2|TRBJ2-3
ASSFRPQGVSTDTQY
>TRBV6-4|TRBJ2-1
ASSDLTIEGLGNEQF
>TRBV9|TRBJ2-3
ASSVGLAGGQMQDTQY
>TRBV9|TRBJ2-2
ASSVRQLNTGELF
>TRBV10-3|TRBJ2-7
AISDSRGPGHEQY
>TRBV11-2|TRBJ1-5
ASSLEGSQPQH